These T cell receptor beta chains were read from a single sample in a study of OX40 agonist ivuxolimab in advanced cancers. TCRdb keeps only in-frame clones here, not all; method: immunoSEQ multiplex PCR. The sample holds 50,000 to 55,000 clones; around 89% are singletons and the top ten take approximately 10%. The sample consisted of CD4+ or CD8+ T cells sorted from blood, taken in a trial of the OX40 agonist ivuxolimab. Receptor source: an adult with an advanced solid tumor such as melanoma, head and neck, liver or kidney cancer. The CDR3 runs from the conserved cysteine through the conserved F or W. The order of the fields is V gene, clone size, J gene, D gene, CDR3 DNA, CDR3 protein. A D gene is named only where the DNA matches it firmly. Size values are once, few and many counts, or a class for expanded clones, and some rows have none.

v_gene: TRBV6-6
abundance: -
j_gene: TRBJ2-7
d_gene: TRBD2
CDR3nt: TGTGCCAGCAGTTTCATCCCTGGGGGGGTAAACGACGAGCAGTACTTC
CDR3aa: CASSFIPGGVNDEQYF

v_gene: TRBV19
abundance: -
j_gene: TRBJ1-1
d_gene: TRBD1
CDR3nt: TGTGCCAGTATCGGACAGGGCGACACTGAAGCTTTCTTT
CDR3aa: CASIGQGDTEAFF

v_gene: TRBV7-2
abundance: -
j_gene: TRBJ1-3
d_gene: -
CDR3nt: TGTGCCAGCAGCTTACTGGGGGTGAACACCATATATTTT
CDR3aa: CASSLLGVNTIYF

v_gene: TRBV29-1
abundance: -
j_gene: TRBJ2-3
d_gene: -
CDR3nt: TGCAGCGTTGAGGAAGGTGGGACAGATACGCAGTATTTT
CDR3aa: CSVEEGGTDTQYF

v_gene: TRBV28
abundance: -
j_gene: TRBJ1-1
d_gene: TRBD1
CDR3nt: TGTGCCAGCAGTACCCAGACAGGGGGTAAGGTCCGGGCTTTCTTT
CDR3aa: CASSTQTGGKVRAFF

v_gene: TRBV6-1
abundance: -
j_gene: TRBJ2-3
d_gene: TRBD2
CDR3nt: TGTGCCAGCAGTGAAACGCGGACTAGCGGGGACCACACAGATACGCAGTATTTT
CDR3aa: CASSETRTSGDHTDTQYF

v_gene: TRBV19
abundance: -
j_gene: TRBJ1-5
d_gene: -
CDR3nt: TGTGCCAGTAACAAGGGGTTGGGTGTGGGCAATCAGCCCCAGCATTTT
CDR3aa: CASNKGLGVGNQPQHF

v_gene: TRBV28
abundance: once
j_gene: TRBJ1-5
d_gene: TRBD1
CDR3nt: TGTGCCAGCAGTTTATTAGACAGGGGGCGCAATCAGCCCCAGCATTTT
CDR3aa: CASSLLDRGRNQPQHF

v_gene: TRBV2
abundance: once
j_gene: TRBJ2-1
d_gene: -
CDR3nt: TGTGCCAGCGGTGAAAGGAGCTCCTACAATGAGCAGTTCTTC
CDR3aa: CASGERSSYNEQFF

v_gene: TRBV6-1
abundance: -
j_gene: TRBJ2-1
d_gene: TRBD1
CDR3nt: TGTGCCAGCAGTGAGTGGGACAGGGGACTGGGTGAGCAGTTCTTC
CDR3aa: CASSEWDRGLGEQFF

v_gene: TRBV15
abundance: -
j_gene: TRBJ2-1
d_gene: -
CDR3nt: TGTGCCACCAGCGTAGAGATAGGATCCTACAATGAGCAGTTCTTC
CDR3aa: CATSVEIGSYNEQFF

v_gene: TRBV7-7
abundance: -
j_gene: TRBJ2-7
d_gene: -
CDR3nt: TGTGCTAGCAGCTTAGGCGCGGGCTACGAGCAGTACTTC
CDR3aa: CASSLGAGYEQYF

v_gene: TRBV5-1
abundance: -
j_gene: TRBJ2-5
d_gene: -
CDR3nt: TGCGCCAGCAGCTTGGTGGGGGGCTTCGGGGAGACCCAGTACTTC
CDR3aa: CASSLVGGFGETQYF

v_gene: TRBV5-6
abundance: -
j_gene: TRBJ1-6
d_gene: -
CDR3nt: TGTGCCAGCAGCTTGGGATCGGGGTGGTATAATTCACCCCTCCACTTT
CDR3aa: CASSLGSGWYNSPLHF

v_gene: TRBV11-2
abundance: once
j_gene: TRBJ2-5
d_gene: -
CDR3nt: TGTGCCAGCAGCCAAGGAGGAGTTGAGACCCAGTACTTC
CDR3aa: CASSQGGVETQYF

v_gene: TRBV20-1
abundance: -
j_gene: TRBJ2-3
d_gene: -
CDR3nt: TGCAGTGCTAGAGCTAGAGATACGCAGTATTTT
CDR3aa: CSARARDTQYF

v_gene: TRBV14
abundance: -
j_gene: TRBJ2-1
d_gene: TRBD1
CDR3nt: TGTGCCAGCAGCCGGCCAACAGGGGTTGGCGATGAGCAGTTCTTC
CDR3aa: CASSRPTGVGDEQFF

v_gene: TRBV6-5
abundance: -
j_gene: TRBJ2-1
d_gene: -
CDR3nt: TGTGCCAGCAGTTCACGTACGAGGTACAATGAGCAGTTCTTC
CDR3aa: CASSSRTRYNEQFF

v_gene: TRBV7-8
abundance: -
j_gene: TRBJ2-2
d_gene: TRBD1
CDR3nt: TGTGCCAGCAGCCCTTTCGACAGGGCCTCATCCGGGGAGCTGTTTTTT
CDR3aa: CASSPFDRASSGELFF

v_gene: TRBV7-2
abundance: -
j_gene: TRBJ2-7
d_gene: -
CDR3nt: TGTGCCAGCAGCTTAGATCTAGGTTCCTACGAGCAGTACTTC
CDR3aa: CASSLDLGSYEQYF

v_gene: TRBV19
abundance: -
j_gene: TRBJ2-3
d_gene: -
CDR3nt: TGTGCCAGTAGTATAGAAGGCAGAGCGACAGATACGCAGTATTTT
CDR3aa: CASSIEGRATDTQYF

v_gene: TRBV30
abundance: -
j_gene: TRBJ1-5
d_gene: -
CDR3nt: TGTGCCTGGAGTGGGGTGAATAGCAATCAGCCCCAGCATTTT
CDR3aa: CAWSGVNSNQPQHF

v_gene: TRBV7-8
abundance: -
j_gene: TRBJ2-3
d_gene: TRBD2
CDR3nt: TGTGCCAGCGGGGGGGGTATAGATACGCAGTATTTT
CDR3aa: CASGGGIDTQYF